The clone carrying this T cell receptor (beta chain) has only one observation. What it recognizes is unknown. This sample is part of a study of T cell clones after liver transplantation. Study background: Blood was drawn pre-transplant, before withdrawal, and after full or failed withdrawal. Study-level findings and limits: Small, mixed patient groups and varying post-transplant times limit these conclusions.

TCRdb's copy holds only in-frame clones and misses some; the assay was immunoSEQ multiplex PCR. The sample contains approximately 51,000 clones, 70% to 90% of which appear only once. V gave up 2 bases and J gave up 7 bases, with 20 bases separating them. CDR3 length equals 17 residues. Germline CDR1 reads MDHEN; CDR2 reads SYDVKM. Sequences were derived from CD8+ T cells from blood, sampled 12 months after liver transplant. This clonotype was sampled from a human patient who received a liver transplant. Some T cells may be supplied by the graft donor. This sequence joins TRBV28 and TRBJ1-4; D not resolved. The CDR3 sequence: CASSLTPAHDTGEKLFF. The CDR3 nucleotides are TGTGCCAGCAGTTTAACCCCGGCCCACGATACGGGTGAAAAACTGTTTTTT. The whole variable domain, remainder taken from reference TRBV28 and TRBJ1-4, is DVKVTQSSRYLVKRTGEKVFLECVQDMDHENMFWYRQDPGLGLRLIYFSYDVKMKEKGDIPEGYSVSREKKERFSLILESASTNQTSMYLCASSLTPAHDTGEKLFFGSGTQLSVL.